The 3 T cell receptor beta chains below all came from one sample that was sequenced in a study of long-term antiretroviral therapy in people with HIV. Investigators performed immunoSEQ version v3.0 at survey level. The data were produced by immunoSEQ multiplex PCR, yet TCRdb's version contains in-frame clones alone and is incomplete. The sample lists 20,000 to 25,000 clones; about nine tenths were seen once. Sequenced material: unsorted PBMCs, taken 1.8 years before starting antiretroviral therapy. The source of these receptors is a woman in her twenties or thirties with HIV.

The gene calls are TRBV29-1 and TRBJ1-1, with 10 bases that match TRBD1. The germline V gene has CDR1 SQVTM and CDR2 ANQGSEA. The length of the CDR3 is 15 residues. The junction had 8 bases not matched to a gene; V was cut back by 7 bases and J by 0 bases. The CDR3 nucleotides are TGCAGCGCGGGACAGGGGATTCAGGTGAACACTGAAGCTTTCTTT. It yields the protein CSAGQGIQVNTEAFF.

The chain has TRBV7-9 and TRBJ2-1, with 7 nucleotides matching TRBD2. Germline CDR1 SEHNR, CDR2 FQNEAQ (reference sequence). V dropped 5 bases and J dropped 4; count of bases not matched to a gene: 20. The CDR3 is 19 residues long. This CDR3 is CASSLSGLAAEYPYNEQFF. In nucleotides, the CDR3 is TGTGCCAGCAGCCTTAGCGGCCTAGCGGCGGAGTACCCTTACAATGAGCAGTTCTTC.

The chain uses TRBV5-6 and TRBJ1-2; weak D call: TRBD1 (5 bases). In germline, CDR1 is SGHDT, CDR2 YYEEEE. The ends were cut back, 4 bases at V and 8 bases at J, with 18 bases in the middle. This CDR3 region has 14 residues. The CDR3 nucleotides read TGTGCCAGCAGCCCTCTTGACAGCCAGAGGGGCTACACCTTC. This gives the protein CASSPLDSQRGYTF. The variable domain in full, completed from reference TRBV5-6 and TRBJ1-2, reads DAGVTQSPTHLIKTRGQQVTLRCSPKSGHDTVSWYQQALGQGPQFIFQYYEEEERQRGNFPDRFSGHQFPNYSSELNVNALLLGDSALYLCASSPLDSQRGYTFGSGTRLTVV.